This T cell receptor beta chain was retrieved from a study of identical twins. One entry per CDR3 protein results from TCRdb running MiXCR on the 5' RACE reads. The sample lists 500,000 to 700,000 distinct CDR3 sequences; about 7.6% were seen once. This clonotype has at least ten counts. As yet, its antigen is unknown. The study, taken as a whole, reports: Cross-sectional statistical analysis was relied on for the conclusions, without the same donors being followed. The more abundant beta clonotypes in cord blood had fewer insertions, and memory repertoires did not show this.

This CDR3 has 11 amino acids. The V end lost 6 bases, the J end lost 9 bases, and 12 bases lay between the germline ends. These data also formed part of another study, on yellow fever vaccine responses in identical twins. According to that study: Reported findings indicate that twins' vaccine T cell responses seemed partially convergent, partially personalized.

The sequencing input was PBMCs. The receptor's source is a woman under 30 in good health. V gene TRBV12-3 or TRBV12-4 combines with J gene TRBJ2-7; TRBD2 might be the D (5 bases). The CDR3 region is CASSAGPLQYF. Written as DNA, the CDR3 is TGTGCCAGCAGCGCGGGCCCCTTGCAGTACTTC.